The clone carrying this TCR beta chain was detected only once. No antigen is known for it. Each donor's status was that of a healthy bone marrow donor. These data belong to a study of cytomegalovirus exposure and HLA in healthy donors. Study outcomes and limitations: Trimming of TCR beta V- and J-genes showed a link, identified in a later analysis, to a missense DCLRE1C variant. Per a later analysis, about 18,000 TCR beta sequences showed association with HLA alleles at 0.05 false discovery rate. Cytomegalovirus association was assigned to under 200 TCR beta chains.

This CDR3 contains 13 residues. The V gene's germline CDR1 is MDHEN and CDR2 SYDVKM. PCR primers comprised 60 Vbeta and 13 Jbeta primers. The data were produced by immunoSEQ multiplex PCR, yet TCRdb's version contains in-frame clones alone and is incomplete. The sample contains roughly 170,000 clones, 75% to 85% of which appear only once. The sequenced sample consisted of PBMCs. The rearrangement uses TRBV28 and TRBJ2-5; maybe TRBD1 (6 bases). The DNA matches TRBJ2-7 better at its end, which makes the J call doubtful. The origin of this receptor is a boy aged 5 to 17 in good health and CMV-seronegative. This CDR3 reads CASSFRHRDEQYF. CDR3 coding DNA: TGTGCCAGCAGTTTTCGACACAGGGACGAGCAGTACTTC.